This T cell receptor (beta chain) was captured by sequencing in a study of T cells after somatic rescue of genetic block. This CDR3 is built from 11 residues. V shed 5 bases and J shed 7 bases, with 9 bases lying between them. Germline loops: CDR1 LGHNT, CDR2 FRNRAP. Sequencing used immunoSEQ multiplex PCR; TCRdb keeps in-frame clones, though not all of them. Of 55,000 or so clones detected, roughly 96% appear once; the ten largest clones hold about 0.075%. V usage is TRBV12-5 and J usage is TRBJ2-7; D possibly corresponds to TRBD2 (5 bases). The TCR originated in a child less than two years old. Sequenced: peripheral blood mononuclear cells (PBMCs). CDR3 region: CASGIGSEQYF. CDR3 coding DNA: TGTGCTAGTGGTATAGGGAGTGAGCAGTACTTC.